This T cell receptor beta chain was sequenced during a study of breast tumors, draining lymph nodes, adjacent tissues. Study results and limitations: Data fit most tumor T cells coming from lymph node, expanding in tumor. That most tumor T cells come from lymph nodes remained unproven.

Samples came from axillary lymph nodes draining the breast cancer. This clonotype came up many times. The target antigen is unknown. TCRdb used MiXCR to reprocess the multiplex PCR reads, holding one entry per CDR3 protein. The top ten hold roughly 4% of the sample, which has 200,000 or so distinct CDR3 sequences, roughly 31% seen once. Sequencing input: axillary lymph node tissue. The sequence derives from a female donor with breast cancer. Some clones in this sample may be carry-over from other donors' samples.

In DNA, the CDR3 is TGTGCCAGCAGTTACCGGGGTAACCCCTCTAAAGAGCAGTACTTC. Translated, it gives CASSYRGNPSKEQYF. The V gene is TRBV6-6, the J gene TRBJ2-7; D may be TRBD2 (5 bases). Germline values: CDR1 MNHNY, CDR2 SVGAGI (reference sequence). The V end was cut by 2 bases, the J end by 7 bases, with 18 bases between. The CDR3 sequence is 15 residues long.